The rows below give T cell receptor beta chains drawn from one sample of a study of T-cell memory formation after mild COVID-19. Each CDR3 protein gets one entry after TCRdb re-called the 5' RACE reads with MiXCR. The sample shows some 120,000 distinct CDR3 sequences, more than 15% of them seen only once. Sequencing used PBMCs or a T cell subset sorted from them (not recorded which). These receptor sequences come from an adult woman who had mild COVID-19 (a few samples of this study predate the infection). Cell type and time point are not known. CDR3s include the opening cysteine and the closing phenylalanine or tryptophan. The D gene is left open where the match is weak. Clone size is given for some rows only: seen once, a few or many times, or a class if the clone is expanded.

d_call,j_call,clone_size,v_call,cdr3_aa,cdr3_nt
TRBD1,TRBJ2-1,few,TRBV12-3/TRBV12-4,CASSRGQGFPSGNEQFF,TGTGCCAGCAGTCGGGGACAGGGGTTTCCTTCCGGGAATGAGCAGTTCTTC
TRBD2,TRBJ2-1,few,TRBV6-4,CASSGLAGNNEQFF,TGTGCCAGCAGTGGACTAGCGGGCAACAATGAGCAGTTCTTC
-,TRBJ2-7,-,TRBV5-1,CASTGAYEQYF,TGCGCCAGCACAGGGGCCTACGAGCAGTACTTC
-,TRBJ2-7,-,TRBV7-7,CASSLGLGSSYEQYF,TGTGCCAGCAGCTTAGGGCTGGGTTCCTCCTACGAGCAGTACTTC
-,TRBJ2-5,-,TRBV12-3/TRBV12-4,CASSFRGQETQYF,TGTGCCAGCAGTTTTAGGGGCCAAGAGACCCAGTACTTC
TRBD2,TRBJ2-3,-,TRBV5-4,CASSFRVAGVTDTQYF,TGTGCCAGCAGCTTTAGGGTAGCGGGAGTCACAGATACGCAGTATTTT
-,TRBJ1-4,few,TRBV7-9,CASSPGTGNEKLFF,TGTGCCAGCAGCCCCGGGACGGGCAATGAAAAACTGTTTTTT
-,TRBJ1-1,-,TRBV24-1,CATSDPGQGAFF,TGTGCCACCAGTGACCCCGGGCAAGGGGCTTTCTTT
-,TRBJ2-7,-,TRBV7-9,CASSFYDQAYEQYF,TGTGCCAGCAGCTTTTACGACCAGGCCTACGAGCAGTACTTC
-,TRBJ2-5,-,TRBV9,CASSAHGAIEGETQYF,TGTGCCAGCAGCGCCCATGGGGCAATTGAGGGAGAGACCCAGTACTTC
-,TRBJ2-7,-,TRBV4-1,CASSQDIGHPYEQYF,TGCGCCAGCAGCCAAGATATAGGACACCCCTACGAGCAGTACTTC
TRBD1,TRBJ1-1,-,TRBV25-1,CASSDWDRGNTEAFF,TGTGCCAGCAGTGATTGGGACAGGGGAAACACTGAAGCTTTCTTT
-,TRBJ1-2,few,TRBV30,CAWSQIPGPTGGYTF,TGTGCCTGGAGTCAAATCCCTGGTCCTACGGGGGGCTACACCTTC
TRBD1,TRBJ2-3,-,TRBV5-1,CASSINRQGTDTQYF,TGCGCCAGCAGCATTAATAGACAGGGAACAGATACGCAGTATTTT
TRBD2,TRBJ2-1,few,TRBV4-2,CASSQSLADYNEQFF,TGTGCCAGCAGCCAAAGCCTAGCGGACTACAATGAGCAGTTCTTC
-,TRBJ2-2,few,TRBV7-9,CASSPTGRDTGELFF,TGTGCCAGCAGCCCGACAGGGAGGGACACCGGGGAGCTGTTTTTT
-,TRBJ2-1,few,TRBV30,CAWSVRFNNEQFF,TGTGCCTGGAGTGTACGCTTCAACAATGAGCAGTTCTTC